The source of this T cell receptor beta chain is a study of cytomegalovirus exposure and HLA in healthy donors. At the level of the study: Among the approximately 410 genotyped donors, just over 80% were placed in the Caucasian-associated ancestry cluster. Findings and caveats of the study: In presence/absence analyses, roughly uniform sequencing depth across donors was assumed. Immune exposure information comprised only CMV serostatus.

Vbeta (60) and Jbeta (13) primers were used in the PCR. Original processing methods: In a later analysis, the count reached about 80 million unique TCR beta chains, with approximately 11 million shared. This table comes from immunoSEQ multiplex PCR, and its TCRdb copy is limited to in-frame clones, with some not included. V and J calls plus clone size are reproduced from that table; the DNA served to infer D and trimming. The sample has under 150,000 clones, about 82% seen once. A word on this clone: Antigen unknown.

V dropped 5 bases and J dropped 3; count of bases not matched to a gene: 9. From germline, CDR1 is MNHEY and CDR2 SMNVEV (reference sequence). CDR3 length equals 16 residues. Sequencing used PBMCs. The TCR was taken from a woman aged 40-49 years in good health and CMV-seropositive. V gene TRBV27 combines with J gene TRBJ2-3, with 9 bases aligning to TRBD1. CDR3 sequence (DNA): TGTGCCAGCAGTACCTTACAGGGGGCGAGGACAGATACGCAGTATTTT. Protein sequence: CASSTLQGARTDTQYF.